This T cell receptor beta chain was captured in a study of CD8 T cells in Susac syndrome. The authors carried out high-throughput sequencing of TCR beta. They applied it to CD8+ and CD4+ T cells obtained from blood. The study used healthy donors as controls matched for age and sex. Of note for this clonotype: One junction end disagrees with the germline gene, perhaps due to a read error.

The CDR3 extends over 14 amino acids. In germline, CDR1 is SEHNR, CDR2 FQNEAQ (reference sequence). When the RNA was reverse transcribed, random hexamers were used with an input of 0.5 to 1 ug. It was immunoSEQ multiplex PCR that amplified TCR beta CDR3 across 54 Vbeta and 13 Jbeta. Via MiXCR, TCRdb re-called the immunoSEQ multiplex PCR reads, giving one row per CDR3 protein. The sample records about 27,000 distinct CDR3 sequences, 94% being singletons. The sequence came from a human donor in good health. This chain connects TRBV7-9 to TRBJ2-7; 8 bases line up with TRBD1. Sequenced material: CD8+ T cells from PBMCs. Here the CDR3 DNA reads TGTGCCGGCAGCCTAGGACAGGGTACGGGCGAGCAGTACTTC. Protein sequence: CAGSLGQGTGEQYF. Combining the CDR3 with reference TRBV7-9 and TRBJ2-7 gives the whole variable domain DTGVSQNPRHKITKRGQNVTFRCDPISEHNRLYWYRQTLGQGPEFLTYFQNEAQLEKSRLLSDRFSAERPKGSFSTLEIQRTEQGDSAMYLCAGSLGQGTGEQYFGPGTRLTVT.